A selection of T cell receptor beta chains follows, all from one sample in a study of cytomegalovirus exposure and HLA in healthy donors. Some clones are missing from TCRdb's copy, which holds only in-frame ones; the method was immunoSEQ multiplex PCR. The sample holds 150,000 to 200,000 clones; around 70% are singletons and the top ten take 4.7%. Sequencing used PBMCs. The origin of the receptors is a man aged 18-30 years in good health and CMV-seropositive. CDR3s include the opening cysteine and the closing phenylalanine or tryptophan. A D gene is named only where the DNA matches it firmly. Not every row has a clone size; where given, it reads once, few, many or a size class.

TRBV9	TRBJ1-6	.	.	CASSVAPGVNSPLHF	TGTGCCAGCAGCGTAGCCCCAGGGGTTAATTCACCCCTCCACTTT
TRBV6-1	TRBJ2-5	.	TRBD2	CASSGGWGIQETQYF	TGTGCCAGCAGCGGGGGGTGGGGGATTCAAGAGACCCAGTACTTC
TRBV19	TRBJ2-3	.	TRBD2	CASSGGLAGGHPSTDTQYF	TGTGCCAGTAGTGGGGGACTAGCGGGGGGCCACCCCAGCACAGATACGCAGTATTTT
TRBV9	TRBJ2-1	few	TRBD2	CASSVSTSGSSYNEQFF	TGTGCCAGCAGCGTATCTACTAGCGGGAGTTCCTACAATGAGCAGTTCTTC
TRBV18	TRBJ1-1	few	.	CASSPADSLNTEAFF	TGTGCCAGCTCACCCGCGGACAGTCTGAACACTGAAGCTTTCTTT
TRBV6-5	TRBJ1-2	.	.	CAVGGSYGYTF	TGTGCGGTCGGAGGGTCCTATGGCTACACCTTC
TRBV5-1	TRBJ1-4	.	.	CASSLGGGNEGLFF	TGCGCCAGCAGCTTGGGGGGGGGCAATGAAGGACTGTTTTTT
TRBV6-5	TRBJ1-1	.	.	CASSYGGSNTEAFF	TGTGCCAGCAGTTACGGGGGGAGTAACACTGAAGCTTTCTTT
TRBV7-9	TRBJ1-3	.	TRBD1	CAGRSGQASGNTIYF	TGTGCCGGACGGTCGGGACAGGCCTCTGGAAACACCATATATTTT
TRBV2	TRBJ1-5	.	.	CASREGGRGNQPQHF	TGTGCCAGCAGGGAAGGGGGGCGTGGCAATCAGCCCCAGCATTTT
TRBV27	TRBJ1-3	few	.	CASSFSGVGNTIYF	TGTGCCAGCAGTTTTTCAGGGGTGGGGAACACCATATATTTT
TRBV10-3	TRBJ1-1	.	.	CAIRRDPGDTEAFF	TGTGCCATCAGGCGGGACCCCGGGGACACTGAAGCTTTCTTT
TRBV6-1	TRBJ2-2	few	TRBD2	CASSGPAGGHLSTGELFF	TGTGCCAGCAGTGGCCCGGCGGGAGGGCATCTGAGCACCGGGGAGCTGTTTTTT
TRBV27	TRBJ1-5	once	TRBD1	CASSPLGTGGFNQPQHF	TGTGCCAGCAGTCCGCTCGGGACAGGGGGTTTCAATCAGCCCCAGCATTTT
TRBV5-1	TRBJ1-1	.	TRBD1	CASSLARQGNEAFF	TGCGCCAGCAGCTTGGCCCGACAGGGTAATGAAGCTTTCTTT
TRBV5-5	TRBJ2-4	few	TRBD1	CASSVRTGEPKNIQYF	TGTGCCAGCAGTGTAAGGACAGGGGAACCCAAAAACATTCAGTACTTC
TRBV2	TRBJ2-2	.	.	CASRGDSGELFF	TGTGCCAGCAGGGGGGACTCCGGGGAGCTGTTTTTT
TRBV4-1	TRBJ1-4	.	.	CASSLGVGDEKLFF	TGCGCCAGCAGTCTAGGGGTCGGCGATGAAAAACTGTTTTTT
TRBV6-5	TRBJ1-4	.	.	CASGGNEKLFF	TGTGCCAGCGGCGGTAATGAAAAACTGTTTTTT
TRBV7-9	TRBJ2-2	.	.	CASSLAVGSANTGELFF	TGTGCCAGCAGCTTAGCGGTCGGTTCCGCGAACACCGGGGAGCTGTTTTTT
TRBV5-1	TRBJ1-2	.	.	CASSPDGGRDGYTF	TGCGCCAGCAGCCCGGACGGAGGCCGTGACGGCTACACCTTC
TRBV7-2	TRBJ2-6	.	.	CASSPQGSGANVLTF	TGTGCCAGCAGCCCTCAGGGTTCTGGGGCCAACGTCCTGACTTTC
TRBV9	TRBJ1-1	.	.	CASSPGGGNTEAFF	TGTGCCAGCAGCCCCGGGGGAGGGAACACTGAAGCTTTCTTT
TRBV2	TRBJ2-1	.	TRBD1	CARADRGENYNEQFF	TGTGCCAGAGCAGACAGGGGGGAAAACTACAATGAGCAGTTCTTC
TRBV11-2	TRBJ1-5	.	TRBD1	CASSSSGTARGPQHF	TGTGCCAGCAGCTCCTCCGGGACAGCTCGGGGGCCCCAGCATTTT
TRBV6-5	TRBJ1-2	.	TRBD1	CASSSILDRAYGYTF	TGTGCCAGCAGTTCAATTTTAGACAGGGCCTATGGCTACACCTTC